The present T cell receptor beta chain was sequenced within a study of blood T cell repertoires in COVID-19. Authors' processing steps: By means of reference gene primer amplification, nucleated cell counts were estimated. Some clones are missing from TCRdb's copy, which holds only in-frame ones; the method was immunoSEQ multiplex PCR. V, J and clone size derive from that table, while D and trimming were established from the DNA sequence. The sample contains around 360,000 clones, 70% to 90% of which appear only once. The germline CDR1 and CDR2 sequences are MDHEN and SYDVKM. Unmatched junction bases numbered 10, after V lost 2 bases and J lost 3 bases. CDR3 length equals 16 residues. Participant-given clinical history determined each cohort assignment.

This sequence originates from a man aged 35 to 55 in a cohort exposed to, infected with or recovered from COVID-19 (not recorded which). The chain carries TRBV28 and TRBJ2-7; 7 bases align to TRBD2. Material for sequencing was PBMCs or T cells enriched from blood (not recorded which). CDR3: CASSLRSGMGVYEQYF. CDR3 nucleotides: TGTGCCAGCAGTTTAAGGAGCGGGATGGGAGTCTACGAGCAGTACTTC.